This T cell receptor beta chain derives from a study of molecular identifiers for immune sequencing clone quantification. One entry per CDR3 protein results from TCRdb running MiXCR on the PCR reads. The sample holds tens of thousands of distinct CDR3 sequences, around 23% seen once. Findings and caveats of the study: Single-cell amounts of spiked Jurkat TCR RNA were reportedly detectable among roughly 1 million naive cells. Whereas clones above 20 RNA copies held under 1% of naive-cell molecules, they held over 98% of effector molecules.

The naive CD8 libraries originated from between roughly 20,000 and 1,000,000 sorted cells and drew on 10%, 30% or 50% RNA. When naive CD8 T cells were sorted, they were gated as CD8+CD4-CCR7+CD45RA+. This clonotype was found many times. Its specificity is unknown. The receptor's source is a human donor in good health. Some libraries in this study had Jurkat cell RNA spiked in. Sequenced material: naive CD8+ T cells from blood, with Jurkat cell RNA spiked in. The sample's subset: FACS-sorted CD8+CD4-CCR7+CD45RA+ naive T cells.

The CDR3 is CASSLGDGYEQYF. The CDR3 DNA sequence: TGTGCCAGCAGCTTAGGGGACGGCTACGAGCAGTACTTC. This chain uses TRBV11-2 with TRBJ2-7, with D possibly called TRBD1 or TRBD2 (5 bases each). The CDR3 is 13 amino acids. Germline V CDR1 and CDR2: SGHAT, FQNNGV. Deletions cut 1 base from V and 3 bases from J, with 7 bases between.